This TCR beta chain was identified during a study of CD8 T cells in ankylosing spondylitis. The CDR3 is made up of 10 amino acids. Trimming took 9 bases from V and 2 from J, leaving 4 bases between them. Germline V gene lookup returns CDR1 ENHRY and CDR2 SYGVKD. By quantitative 5'-RACE with molecular barcodes, the TCR beta libraries were made. Via MiXCR, TCRdb re-called the 5' RACE reads, giving one row per CDR3 protein. Altogether hundreds of thousands of distinct CDR3 sequences are present, roughly 12% being singletons, with the ten largest covering 0.51%. Concerning this clonotype: What it recognizes is unknown.

Findings and limits, study-wide: There was a TCR beta motif, made of several highly homologous variants, that appeared characteristic of ankylosing spondylitis blood.

The sequenced sample consisted of blood, either unsorted or a sorted T cell fraction (not recorded which). The clonotype comes from a male donor with ankylosing spondylitis. V is TRBV10-3 and J is TRBJ2-5; no clear D. The CDR3 is CAMGQETQYF. CDR3 DNA: TGTGCCATGGGTCAAGAGACCCAGTACTTC.